This T cell receptor (beta chain) was obtained from a study of metastatic and nonmetastatic thyroid tumors. Across the whole study: Blood and tumor or nodule tissue repertoires from malignant and benign thyroid patients were compared.

CDR1 and CDR2 from the germline V gene are SGHTA and FQGTGA. The CDR3 contains 13 residues. Trimming stripped 0 bases from V and 5 bases from J, with 7 bases between. This clone is judged medium-sized. Its target is unknown. Until they underwent thyroid surgery, no patient had received any treatment. Study-wide findings and caveats: A significant increase in TCR beta diversity was reportedly seen in malignant thyroid tumors relative to benign nodules, in blood and tumor.

In the authors' methods: Clinicopathological groups of papillary thyroid cancer showed CDR3 differences that were used to build a distant-metastasis classifier. TCRdb reanalyzed the PCR reads with MiXCR. Clone size and V and J calls follow TCRdb, not the original study. Among about 21,000 clones, over 25% were seen once, and the ten largest hold 12% to 15%. This sequence was found in a male donor with papillary thyroid cancer or a benign thyroid nodule (not recorded which). Some clones in this sample may be carry-over from other donors' samples. The sample consisted of tumor tissue. This chain uses TRBV7-3 with TRBJ1-2; no clear D gene. The CDR3 nucleotides are TGTGCCAGCAGCTTAACGTCGGGATATGGCTACACCTTC. The encoded protein is CASSLTSGYGYTF.